This record covers a single TCR beta chain. Antigen unknown. The sample's treatment: around 19 received Ad26.COV2.S at low or high dose, single or two shots; about 5 received placebo; per-sample allocation not given. Day 63 after the first vaccine or placebo injection was the time point for sampling. The sample came from a Boston adult aged 18-55 years. The entry originates in a study of Ad26.COV2.S vaccination and SARS-CoV-2 variants. On the study more broadly: Donor participated within the Ad26.COV2.S arm of the COV1001 trial. Study outcomes and limitations: A substantial breadth of spike-specific CD8+ and CD4+ T cell responses after vaccination has been reported.

V lost 3 bases and J 2 bases, leaving 14 bases between the germline ends. Germline V lookup: CDR1 LGHDT, CDR2 YNNKEL (reference sequence). This CDR3 has 15 amino acids. The table came from immunoSEQ multiplex PCR; TCRdb's copy has only in-frame clones and leaves some out. In the table there are 380,000 or so clones, about 88% of which are singletons. The receptor was derived from a person aged 18-60 years who received the Ad26.COV2.S COVID-19 vaccine or a placebo. The starting material was peripheral blood, obtained in a trial of Ad26.COV2.S vaccine versus placebo. The V call is TRBV3-1 (or the pseudogene TRBV3-2), the J call TRBJ2-7; the D call may be TRBD1 or TRBD2 (6 bases each). CDR3 sequence reads: CASSHSQGLPYEQYF. CDR3 nucleotides: TGTGCCAGCAGCCACTCACAGGGACTCCCCTACGAGCAGTACTTC.